The clone carrying this T cell receptor beta chain was counted only a few times. The antigen is unknown. In germline, CDR1 is SGDLS, CDR2 YYNGEE. V lost 3 bases and J 5 bases, leaving 11 bases between the germline ends. The CDR3 has 13 residues. This sample was taken from a study of T cells in localized non-small cell lung cancer. Regarding the study as a whole: Sequence data derive from only one tumor region, so heterogeneity remains possible.

The protocol was immunoSEQ multiplex PCR, while the TCRdb copy is restricted to in-frame clones and leaves out a portion. The sample has about 33,000 clones, roughly 90% seen once. V usage is TRBV9 and J usage is TRBJ1-1; D is perhaps TRBD1 (5 bases). This clonotype was obtained from a man between 40 and 70 years old with stage I lung adenocarcinoma. Source: peripheral blood, taken before any cancer treatment. CDR3 sequence (DNA): TGTGCCAGCAGCGGAGGGACGGGAACTGAAGCTTTCTTT. Translation: CASSGGTGTEAFF.